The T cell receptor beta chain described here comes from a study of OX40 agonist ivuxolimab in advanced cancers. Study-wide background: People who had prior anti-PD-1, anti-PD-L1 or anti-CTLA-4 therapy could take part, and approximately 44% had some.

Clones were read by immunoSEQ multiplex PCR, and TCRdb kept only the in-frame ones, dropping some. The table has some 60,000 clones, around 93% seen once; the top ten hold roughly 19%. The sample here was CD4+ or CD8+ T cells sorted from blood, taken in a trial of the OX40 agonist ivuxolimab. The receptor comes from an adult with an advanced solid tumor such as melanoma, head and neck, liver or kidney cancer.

CDR3 loop: CASSFGINYGYTF. Written as DNA, the CDR3 is TGTGCCAGCAGTTTTGGGATTAACTATGGCTACACCTTC. The rearrangement uses TRBV27 and TRBJ1-2; the D is unclear. CDR1 is MNHEY and CDR2 is SMNVEV in the germline V gene (reference sequence). The V and J ends lost 3 bases and 1 base respectively, with 6 bases between them. CDR3 size: 13 residues.